The TCR beta chain described here comes from a study of cytomegalovirus exposure and HLA in healthy donors. The study ran its PCR with 60 Vbeta and 13 Jbeta primers. Original analysis: The count from a later analysis was 70 million to 85 million unique TCR beta chains, roughly 11 million of them shared. The assay was immunoSEQ multiplex PCR, and TCRdb's table has in-frame clones only and misses some. The DNA was the basis for D and trimming; V, J and clone size are from that table. The data contain 150,000 to 200,000 clones, roughly 70% of them seen just once; the ten biggest clones take up about 2.7%. With 0 bases removed from V and 2 bases from J, the gap between germline ends came to 11 bases. The CDR3 length is 15 residues. The germline CDR1 and CDR2 sequences are SGHRS and YFSETQ.

This TCR derives from a woman aged 50 to 60 in good health and CMV-seropositive. V usage is TRBV5-1 and J usage is TRBJ1-1; D unclear. The sample comprised PBMCs. The chain's CDR3 is CASSLGAQPNTEAFF. The CDR3 nucleotides read TGCGCCAGCAGCTTGGGGGCACAGCCTAACACTGAAGCTTTCTTT.